Listed here is a single TCR beta chain. This specimen belongs to a study of blood T cell repertoires in COVID-19. Whole-study context: Samples representing acute and convalescent COVID-19 were sourced from the United States, Italy and Spain. Sources were T cells, B-cell-depleted T cells, or PBMCs; the material itself was cDNA or gDNA.

In the original analysis: Estimated nucleated cell counts came from reference gene primer amplification. Here immunoSEQ multiplex PCR was the method, and the copy in TCRdb shows in-frame clones only, minus some. Clone size and the V and J calls come from that table; the DNA yielded D and trimming. The table lists roughly 250,000 clones, over 80% of them singletons, with roughly 3.3% in the top ten. The junction had 4 bases not matched to a gene; V was cut back by 5 bases and J by 2 bases. Germline CDR1 is KGHSH and CDR2 is LQKENI. The CDR3 has 15 residues. The source material was peripheral blood. This chain connects TRBV18 to TRBJ2-1; 9 bases align to TRBD1. The origin of this receptor is a woman aged 35 to 49 with acute or convalescent COVID-19. The CDR3 sequence is CASSSGTGPYNEQFF. The CDR3 bases are TGTGCCAGCTCATCCGGGACAGGGCCCTACAATGAGCAGTTCTTC. Based on the CDR3 plus reference TRBV18 and TRBJ2-1, the full variable domain is NAGVMQNPRHLVRRRGQEARLRCSPMKGHSHVYWYRQLPEEGLKFMVYLQKENIIDESGMPKERFSAEFPKEGPSILRIQQVVRGDSAAYFCASSSGTGPYNEQFFGPGTRLTVL.